This T cell receptor beta chain emerged from a study of shared clonotypes between healthy human individuals. Profiled with immunoSEQ multiplex PCR; TCRdb holds only in-frame clones, not every one. Among approximately 640,000 clones listed, roughly 87% were seen once. Study-level points and caveats: Non-shared clonotypes had lower generation probabilities than those shared by all four donors.

The CDR3 contains 15 residues. V gave up 5 bases and J gave up 4 bases; unmatched junction bases: 5. Germline V CDR1 and CDR2: MDHEN, SYDVKM. About this clone itself: What it binds is not known.

The V and J genes are TRBV28 and TRBJ2-7, with 13 bases aligning to TRBD2. Sequencing input: memory CD8+ T cells from PBMCs. Subset meaning: CD45RO+ cells pooled with CCR7-negative TemRA cells. The receptor's source is a man aged 18 to 29 in good health. Some clones in this sample may be carry-over from other donors' samples. The DNA for the CDR3 is TGTGCCAGCAGTGGACTAGCGGGAGTTGAGTACGAGCAGTACTTC. This translates into CASSGLAGVEYEQYF.